This T cell receptor beta chain was identified in a study of T-cell memory formation after mild COVID-19. MiXCR, run by TCRdb on the 5' RACE reads, gives a single entry per CDR3 protein. This sample has some 410,000 distinct CDR3 sequences; 20% to 30% occur once, and the top ten carry about an eighth. Sequencing used PBMCs or a T cell subset sorted from them (not recorded which). This clonotype originated in an adult woman who had mild COVID-19 (a few samples of this study predate the infection). Cell type and time point are not known.

CDR3 bases: TGTGCCAGCAGCTTAGGACCAGGGGTCCGCTATGGCTACACCTTC. This sequence encodes CASSLGPGVRYGYTF. J is TRBJ1-2 and V is TRBV7-8; weak D call: TRBD1 (6 bases). Germline-derived CDR1 and CDR2 are SGHVS and FQNEAQ. This CDR3 contains 15 residues. V lost 1 base, J lost 4 bases, and 13 bases lay in between.